These 8 T cell receptor beta chains were all obtained from the same sample, sequenced in a study of T cell clusters in autoimmune cytopenias. One tube held mixed TRB-A and TRB-B primer pools for touch-down PCR. Each CDR3 protein gets one entry in TCRdb, which reprocessed the multiplex PCR reads and gives no DNA. Its table records 3,500 to 4,000 distinct CDR3 sequences. Some 34,000 genome equivalents of blood DNA were amplified for TRB. These sequences were also reported in another study, on T cell repertoires in aging, cancer and after chemotherapy.

Input material: peripheral blood. The receptor source for this set is a human donor in good health.

The chain recombines TRBV6-5 with TRBJ2-3; with no DNA, the TCRdb D assignment of TRBD2 cannot be verified. The CDR3 loop spans 15 amino acids. Germline V gives CDR1 MNHEY, CDR2 SVGAGI. CDR3 loop: CASSDGEGSTDTQYF.

The rearrangement joins TRBV6-6 to TRBJ1-5. CDR1 is MNHNY, CDR2 SVGAGI, per germline (reference sequence). The CDR3 extends over 14 amino acids. CDR3 protein: CASSYSGRNQPQHF.

Considering frequency, this clonotype is medium-sized. The chain uses TRBV18 and TRBJ1-2. Per the germline V gene, CDR1 is KGHSH and CDR2 is LQKENI. This CDR3 is 12 amino acids long. This CDR3 reads CASSTADYGYTF.

By frequency, this clonotype is medium-sized (0.01 to 0.1%). The chain links TRBV19 to TRBJ2-5. This CDR3 has 13 residues. From germline, CDR1 is LNHDA and CDR2 SQIVND (reference sequence). CDR3 sequence: CASSTSYEETQYF.

This clonotype is called medium-sized (0.01 to 0.1%) based on its frequency. This sequence joins TRBV29-1 and TRBJ2-7. The CDR3 spans 14 residues. Germline V CDR1 and CDR2: SQVTM, ANQGSEA. The CDR3 region is CSVVLAGSSYEQYF.

This sequence joins TRBV4-3 and TRBJ1-4. Germline V gene lookup returns CDR1 LGHNA and CDR2 YSLEER. The CDR3 has 15 amino acids. The CDR3 sequence is CASSQDGAVNEKLFF.

This clonotype shows up as medium-sized by frequency. This sequence joins TRBV27 and TRBJ2-2. CDR1 MNHEY and CDR2 SMNVEV come from the germline V gene (reference sequence). This CDR3 is 12 amino acids long. CDR3 sequence: CAAGPDTGELFF.

This clonotype counts as medium-sized (0.01 to 0.1%) by frequency. The rearrangement links TRBV30 to TRBJ2-1. The CDR3 has 15 residues. Germline values: CDR1 GTSNPN, CDR2 SVGIG (reference sequence). The CDR3 protein is CAWSEAAGVLNEQFF. The full variable domain, with the rest looked up from reference TRBV30 and TRBJ2-1, is SQTIHQWPATLVQPVGSPLSLECTVEGTSNPNLYWYRQAAGRGLQLLFYSVGIGQISSEVPQNLSASRPQDRQFILSSKKLLLSDSGFYLCAWSEAAGVLNEQFFGPGTRLTVL.